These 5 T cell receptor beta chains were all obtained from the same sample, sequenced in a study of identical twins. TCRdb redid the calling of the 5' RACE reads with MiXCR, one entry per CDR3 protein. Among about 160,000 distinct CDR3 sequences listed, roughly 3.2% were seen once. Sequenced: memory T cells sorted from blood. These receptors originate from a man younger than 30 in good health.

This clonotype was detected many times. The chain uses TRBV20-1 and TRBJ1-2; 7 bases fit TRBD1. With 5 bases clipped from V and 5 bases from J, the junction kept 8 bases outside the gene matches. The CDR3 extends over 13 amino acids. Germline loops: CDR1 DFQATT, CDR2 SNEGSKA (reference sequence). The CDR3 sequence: CSALTGRNYGYTF. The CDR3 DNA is TGCAGTGCTCTGACAGGGAGGAATTATGGCTACACCTTC.

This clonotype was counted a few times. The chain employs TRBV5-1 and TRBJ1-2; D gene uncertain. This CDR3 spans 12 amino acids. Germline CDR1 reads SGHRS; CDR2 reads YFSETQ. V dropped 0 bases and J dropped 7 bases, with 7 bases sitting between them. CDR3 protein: CASSLAESGYTF. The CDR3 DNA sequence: TGCGCCAGCAGCTTGGCCGAGTCTGGCTACACCTTC. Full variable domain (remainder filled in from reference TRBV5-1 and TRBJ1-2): KAGVTQTPRYLIKTRGQQVTLSCSPISGHRSVSWYQQTPGQGLQFLFEYFSETQRNKGNFPGRFSGRQFSNSRSEMNVSTLELGDSALYLCASSLAESGYTFGSGTRLTVV.

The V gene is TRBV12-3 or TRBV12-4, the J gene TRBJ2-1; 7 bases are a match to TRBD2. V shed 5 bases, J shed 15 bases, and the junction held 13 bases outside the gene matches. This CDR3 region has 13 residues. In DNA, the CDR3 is TGTGCCAGCAGTCAACACAAGGGAGGGCCGGGGTTCTTC. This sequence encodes CASSQHKGGPGFF.

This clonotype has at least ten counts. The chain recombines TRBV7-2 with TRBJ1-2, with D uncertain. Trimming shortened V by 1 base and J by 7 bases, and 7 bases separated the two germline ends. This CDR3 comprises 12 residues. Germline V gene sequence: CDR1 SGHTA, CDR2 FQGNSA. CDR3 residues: CASSLVLFGYTF. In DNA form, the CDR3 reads TGTGCCAGCAGCTTAGTCCTTTTTGGCTACACCTTC.

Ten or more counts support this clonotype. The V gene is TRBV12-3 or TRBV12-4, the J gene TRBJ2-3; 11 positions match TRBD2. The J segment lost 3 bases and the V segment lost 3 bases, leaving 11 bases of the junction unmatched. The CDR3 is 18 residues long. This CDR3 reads CASSLGLLAGVSTDTQYF. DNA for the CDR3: TGTGCCAGCAGTTTGGGGCTACTAGCGGGAGTTTCTACAGATACGCAGTATTTT.